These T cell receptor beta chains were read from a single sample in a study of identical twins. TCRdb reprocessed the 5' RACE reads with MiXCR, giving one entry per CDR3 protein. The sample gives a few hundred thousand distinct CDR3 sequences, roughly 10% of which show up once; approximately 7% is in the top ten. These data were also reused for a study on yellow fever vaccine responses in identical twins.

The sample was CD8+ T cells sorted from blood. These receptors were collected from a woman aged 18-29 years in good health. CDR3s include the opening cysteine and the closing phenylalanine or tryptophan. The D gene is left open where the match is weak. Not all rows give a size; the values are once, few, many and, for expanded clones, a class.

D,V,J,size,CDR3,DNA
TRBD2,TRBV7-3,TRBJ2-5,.,CASSYGLGEETQYF,TGTGCCAGCAGCTATGGACTAGGAGAAGAGACCCAGTACTTC
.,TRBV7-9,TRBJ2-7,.,CASSSSFAGRSYEQYF,TGTGCCAGCAGCTCAAGTTTTGCGGGGCGCTCCTACGAGCAGTACTTC
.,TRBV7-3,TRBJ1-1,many,CASSLTEMNTEAFF,TGTGCCAGCAGCTTAACCGAGATGAACACTGAAGCTTTCTTT
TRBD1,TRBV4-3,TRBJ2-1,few,CASSQDRGLVSEQFF,TGCGCCAGCAGCCAAGACAGGGGGCTAGTTAGTGAGCAGTTCTTC
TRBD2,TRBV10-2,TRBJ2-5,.,CASSESLAGGVPETQYF,TGCGCCAGCAGTGAGTCGCTAGCGGGAGGGGTCCCAGAGACCCAGTACTTC
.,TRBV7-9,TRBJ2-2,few,CASSFPQVSSTGELFF,TGTGCCAGCAGCTTCCCACAGGTATCCTCGACCGGGGAGCTGTTTTTT
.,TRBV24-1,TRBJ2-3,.,CATSDHDDWGGSDTQYF,TGTGCCACCAGTGATCACGACGACTGGGGAGGATCAGATACGCAGTATTTT
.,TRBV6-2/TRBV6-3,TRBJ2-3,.,CASSLTHGTDTQYF,TGTGCCAGCAGTTTAACGCATGGTACAGATACGCAGTATTTT
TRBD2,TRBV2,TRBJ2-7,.,CASRPSGSPEQYF,TGTGCCAGCAGACCGAGCGGGAGTCCCGAGCAGTACTTC
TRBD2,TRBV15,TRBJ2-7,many,CATSPLAGGPYEQYF,TGTGCCACCAGCCCGTTAGCGGGAGGGCCCTACGAGCAGTACTTC
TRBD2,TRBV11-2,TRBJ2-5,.,CASSYDGLAGGWAETQYF,TGTGCCAGCAGCTACGACGGACTAGCGGGGGGTTGGGCGGAGACCCAGTACTTC
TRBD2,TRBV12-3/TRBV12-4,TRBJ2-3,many,CASSGLAGGGTDTQYF,TGTGCCAGCAGTGGATTAGCGGGGGGGGGCACAGATACGCAGTATTTT
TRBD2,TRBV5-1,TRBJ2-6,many,CASSLAGSGANVLTF,TGTGCCAGCAGCTTAGCGGGCTCTGGGGCCAACGTCCTGACTTTC
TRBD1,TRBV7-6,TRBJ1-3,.,CASSLRFPGGATGNTIYF,TGTGCCAGCAGCTTAAGGTTTCCAGGGGGCGCCACAGGAAACACCATATATTTT
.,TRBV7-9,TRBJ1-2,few,CASSKTKGYTF,TGTGCCAGCAGCAAGACAAAGGGCTACACCTTC
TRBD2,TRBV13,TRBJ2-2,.,CASSLDLAGTGELFF,TGTGCCAGCAGCTTAGACCTAGCGGGCACCGGGGAGCTGTTTTTT
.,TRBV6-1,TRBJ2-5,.,CASSEGLVRRQETQYF,TGTGCCAGCAGTGAAGGATTGGTGCGGCGGCAAGAGACCCAGTACTTC
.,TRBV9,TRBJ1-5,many,CASSPSGQLQPQHF,TGTGCCAGCAGCCCCAGCGGACAGCTCCAGCCCCAGCATTTT
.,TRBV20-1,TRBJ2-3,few,CSARRRVGTDTQYF,TGCAGTGCTAGGAGGAGGGTTGGCACAGATACGCAGTATTTT
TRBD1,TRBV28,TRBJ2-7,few,CASSPTTGISSYEQYF,TGTGCCAGCAGTCCCACGACAGGGATCAGCTCCTACGAGCAGTACTTC
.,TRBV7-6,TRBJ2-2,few,CASSSPGVSGELFF,TGTGCCAGCAGCTCCCCCGGGGTTTCGGGGGAGCTGTTTTTT
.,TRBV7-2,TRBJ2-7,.,CASSPQGAIFYEQYF,TGTGCCAGCAGCCCCCAAGGGGCGATTTTCTACGAGCAGTACTTC
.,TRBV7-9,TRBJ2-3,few,CASSPRGKLTDTQYF,TGTGCCAGCAGCCCCCGGGGAAAACTCACAGATACGCAGTATTTT
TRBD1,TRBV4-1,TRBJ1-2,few,CASSLGNQGALNDGYTF,TGCGCCAGCAGCCTCGGGAACCAGGGGGCGCTTAACGATGGCTACACCTTC
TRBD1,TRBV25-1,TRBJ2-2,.,CASSELSVVGQGASGELFF,TGTGCCAGCAGTGAATTATCGGTAGTGGGACAGGGGGCATCCGGGGAGCTGTTTTTT
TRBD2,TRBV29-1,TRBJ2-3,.,CSVEDRLAGGGSTDTQYF,TGCAGCGTTGAAGATCGACTAGCGGGAGGTGGGAGCACAGATACGCAGTATTTT
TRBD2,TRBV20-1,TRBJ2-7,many,CSASPGLGTYEQYF,TGCAGTGCTTCGCCGGGACTAGGTACCTACGAGCAGTACTTC
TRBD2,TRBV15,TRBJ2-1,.,CATSSYPGLGIHEQFF,TGTGCCACCAGCAGTTACCCGGGACTAGGTATCCATGAGCAGTTCTTC
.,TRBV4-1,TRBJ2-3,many,CASSQDRTGSTDTQYF,TGCGCCAGCAGCCAAGATCGTACAGGAAGCACAGATACGCAGTATTTT
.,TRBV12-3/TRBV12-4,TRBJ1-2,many,CASRPPGTLYGYTF,TGTGCCAGCAGACCTCCCGGGACATTATATGGCTACACCTTC
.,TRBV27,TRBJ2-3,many,CASSLNWGQDTDTQYF,TGTGCCAGCAGTTTAAATTGGGGACAAGACACAGATACGCAGTATTTT
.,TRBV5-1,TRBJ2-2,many,CASTFKPGELFF,TGCGCCAGCACCTTTAAGCCCGGGGAGCTGTTTTTT
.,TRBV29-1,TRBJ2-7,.,CSVVEAGSYEQYF,TGCAGCGTTGTCGAGGCAGGGTCCTACGAGCAGTACTTC
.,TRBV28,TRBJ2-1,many,CASSFSEGRKQFF,TGTGCCAGCAGTTTCTCCGAGGGCCGCAAGCAGTTCTTC
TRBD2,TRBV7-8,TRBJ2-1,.,CASSLQGLSSGGGYNEQFF,TGTGCCAGCAGCTTACAAGGGTTGTCTAGCGGGGGGGGATACAATGAGCAGTTCTTC
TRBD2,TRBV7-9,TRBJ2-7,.,CASSLTTSGPYEQYF,TGTGCCAGCAGCTTAACCACTAGCGGACCCTACGAGCAGTACTTC
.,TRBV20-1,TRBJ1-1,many,CSASSGASTEAFF,TGCAGTGCTAGCTCAGGGGCGTCTACTGAAGCTTTCTTT
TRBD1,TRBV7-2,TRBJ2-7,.,CASSLLRQGSYEQYF,TGTGCCAGCAGCTTATTGAGACAGGGGTCCTACGAGCAGTACTTC
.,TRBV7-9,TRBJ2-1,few,CASEGGNEYNEQFF,TGTGCCAGCGAGGGAGGAAATGAATACAATGAGCAGTTCTTC
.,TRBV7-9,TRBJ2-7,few,CASSAQITSYEQYF,TGTGCCAGCAGCGCCCAGATAACCTCCTACGAGCAGTACTTC
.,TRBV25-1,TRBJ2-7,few,CASSERGSAEQYF,TGTGCCAGCAGTGAGAGAGGTAGCGCCGAGCAGTACTTC
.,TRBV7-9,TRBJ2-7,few,CASSSGDFYEQYF,TGTGCCAGCAGTTCTGGGGATTTCTACGAGCAGTACTTC
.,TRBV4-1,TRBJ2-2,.,CASSQGHDHTGELFF,TGCGCCAGCAGCCAAGGCCACGATCACACCGGGGAGCTGTTTTTT
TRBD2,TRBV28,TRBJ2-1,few,CASSFGGLAGGPSEQFF,TGTGCCAGCAGTTTTGGGGGGCTAGCGGGAGGGCCGAGTGAGCAGTTCTTC
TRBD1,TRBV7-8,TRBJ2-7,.,CASSWAGTANPHEQYF,TGTGCCAGCAGCTGGGCCGGGACAGCGAACCCTCACGAGCAGTACTTC
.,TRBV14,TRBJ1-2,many,CASSQARTANYGYTF,TGTGCCAGCAGCCAAGCCCGGACCGCGAACTATGGCTACACCTTC
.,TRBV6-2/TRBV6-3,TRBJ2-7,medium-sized,CASSYQAVYEQYF,TGTGCCAGCAGTTACCAAGCGGTTTACGAGCAGTACTTC